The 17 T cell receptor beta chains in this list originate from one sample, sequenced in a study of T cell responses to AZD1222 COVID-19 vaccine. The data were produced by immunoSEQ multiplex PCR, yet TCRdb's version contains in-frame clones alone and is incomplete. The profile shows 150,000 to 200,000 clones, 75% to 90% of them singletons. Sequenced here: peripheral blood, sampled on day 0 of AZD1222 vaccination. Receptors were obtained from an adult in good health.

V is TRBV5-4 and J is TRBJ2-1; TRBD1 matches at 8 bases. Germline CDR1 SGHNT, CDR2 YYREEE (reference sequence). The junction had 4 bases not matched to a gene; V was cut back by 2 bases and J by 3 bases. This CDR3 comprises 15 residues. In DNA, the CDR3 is TGTGCCAGCAGCTTTACAGGACAGGGCTACAATGAGCAGTTCTTC. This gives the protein CASSFTGQGYNEQFF.

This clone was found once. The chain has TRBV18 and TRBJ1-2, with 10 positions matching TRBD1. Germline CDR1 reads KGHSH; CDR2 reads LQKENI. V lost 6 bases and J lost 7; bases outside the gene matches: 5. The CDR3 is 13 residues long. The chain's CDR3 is CASSERDRGGYTF. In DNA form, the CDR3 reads TGTGCCAGCTCGGAGCGGGACAGGGGTGGCTACACCTTC.

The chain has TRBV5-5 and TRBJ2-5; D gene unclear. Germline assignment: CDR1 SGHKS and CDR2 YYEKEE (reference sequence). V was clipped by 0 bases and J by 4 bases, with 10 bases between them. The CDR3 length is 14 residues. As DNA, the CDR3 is TGTGCCAGCAGCTTGGCGAGACCGGGAGAGACCCAGTACTTC. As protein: CASSLARPGETQYF.

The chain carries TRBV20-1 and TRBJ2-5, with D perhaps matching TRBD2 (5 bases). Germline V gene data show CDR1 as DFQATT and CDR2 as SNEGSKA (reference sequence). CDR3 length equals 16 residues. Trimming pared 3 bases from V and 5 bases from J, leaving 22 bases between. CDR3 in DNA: TGCAGTGCTAGTAAGAGGTTTGGACTGCGGTTCGAGACCCAGTACTTC. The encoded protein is CSASKRFGLRFETQYF.

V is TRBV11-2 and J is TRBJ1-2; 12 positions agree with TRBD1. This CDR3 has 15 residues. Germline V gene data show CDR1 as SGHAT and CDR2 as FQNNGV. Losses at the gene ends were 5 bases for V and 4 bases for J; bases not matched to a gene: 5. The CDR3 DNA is TGTGCCAGCAGCCCCGGGACAGGGGGCGGCTATGGCTACACCTTC. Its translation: CASSPGTGGGYGYTF.

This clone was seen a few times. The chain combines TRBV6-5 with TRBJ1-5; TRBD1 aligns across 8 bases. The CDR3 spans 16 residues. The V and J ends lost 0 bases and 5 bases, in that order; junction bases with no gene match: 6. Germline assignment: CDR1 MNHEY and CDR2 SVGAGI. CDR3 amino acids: CASSYSHGQGYQPQHF. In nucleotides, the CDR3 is TGTGCCAGCAGTTACTCCCACGGACAGGGATATCAGCCCCAGCATTTT.

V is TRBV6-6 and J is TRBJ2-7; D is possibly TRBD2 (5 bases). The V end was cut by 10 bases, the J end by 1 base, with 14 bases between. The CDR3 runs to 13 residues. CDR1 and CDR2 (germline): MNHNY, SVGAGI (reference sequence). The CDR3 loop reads CATRESGSYEQYF. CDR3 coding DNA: TGTGCCACTCGGGAATCGGGATCCTACGAGCAGTACTTC.

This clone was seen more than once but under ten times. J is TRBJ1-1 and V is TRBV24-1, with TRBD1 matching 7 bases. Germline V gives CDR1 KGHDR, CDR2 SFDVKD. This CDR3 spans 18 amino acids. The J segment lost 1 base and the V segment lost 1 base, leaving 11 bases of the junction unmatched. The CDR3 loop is CATSDFTHLRDRNTEAFF. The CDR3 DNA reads TGTGCCACCAGTGATTTTACACACCTCCGGGACAGGAACACTGAAGCTTTCTTT.

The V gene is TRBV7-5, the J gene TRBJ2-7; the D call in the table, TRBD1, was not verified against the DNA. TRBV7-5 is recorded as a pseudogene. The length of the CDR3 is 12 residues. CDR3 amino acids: CARSHNRGEQYV. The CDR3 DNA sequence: TGTGCCAGAAGCCATAACAGGGGCGAGCAGTACGTC.

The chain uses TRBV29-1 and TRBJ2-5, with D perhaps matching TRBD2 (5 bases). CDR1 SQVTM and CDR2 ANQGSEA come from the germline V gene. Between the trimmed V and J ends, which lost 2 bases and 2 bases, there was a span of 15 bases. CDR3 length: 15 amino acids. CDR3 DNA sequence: TGCAGCGTTGAAAAGGCTAGCTACCCTCAAGAGACCCAGTACTTC. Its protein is CSVEKASYPQETQYF.

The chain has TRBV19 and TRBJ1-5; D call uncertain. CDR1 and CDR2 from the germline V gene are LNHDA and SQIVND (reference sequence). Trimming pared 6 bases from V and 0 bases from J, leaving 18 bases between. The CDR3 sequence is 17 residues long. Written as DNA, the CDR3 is TGTGCCAGTAGGAATCAGGAGGGCGACTATAGCAATCAGCCCCAGCATTTT. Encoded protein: CASRNQEGDYSNQPQHF.

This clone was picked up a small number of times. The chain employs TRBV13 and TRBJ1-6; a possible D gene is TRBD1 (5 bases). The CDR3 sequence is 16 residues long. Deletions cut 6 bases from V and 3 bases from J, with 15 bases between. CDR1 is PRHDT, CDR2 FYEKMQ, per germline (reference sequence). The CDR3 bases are TGTGCCAGCAGTCAGTACGGGACGGTCTATAATTCACCCCTCCACTTT. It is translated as CASSQYGTVYNSPLHF.

The CDR3 DNA is TGCGCCAGCAGCCAAGACGCGGCTAGCGGGGGGGCCGGCACCGGGGAGCTGTTTTTT. Encoded protein: CASSQDAASGGAGTGELFF. The V gene is TRBV4-1, the J gene TRBJ2-2; TRBD2 agrees at 12 bases. Unmatched junction bases numbered 9, after V lost 0 bases and J lost 4 bases. Germline lookup yields CDR1 MGHRA and CDR2 YSYEKL. This CDR3 region has 19 residues.

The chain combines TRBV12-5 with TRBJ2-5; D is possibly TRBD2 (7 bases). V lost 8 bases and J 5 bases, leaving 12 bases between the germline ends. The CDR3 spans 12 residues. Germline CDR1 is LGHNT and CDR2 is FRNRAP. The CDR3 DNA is TGTGCTAGTCGGGGGGCTAATGAGACCCAGTACTTC. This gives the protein CASRGANETQYF.

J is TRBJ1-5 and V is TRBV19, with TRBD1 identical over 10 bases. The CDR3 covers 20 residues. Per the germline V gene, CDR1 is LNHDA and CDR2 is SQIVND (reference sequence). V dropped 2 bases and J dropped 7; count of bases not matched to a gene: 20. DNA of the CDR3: TGTGCCAGTAGTATATTCGGTCCGCGGGACAGGGGTCCGCGGAGGCAGCCCCAGCATTTT. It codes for CASSIFGPRDRGPRRQPQHF.

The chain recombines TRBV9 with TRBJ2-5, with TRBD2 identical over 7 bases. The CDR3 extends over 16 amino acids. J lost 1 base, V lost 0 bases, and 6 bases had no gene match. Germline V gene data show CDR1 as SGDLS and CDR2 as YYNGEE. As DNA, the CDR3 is TGTGCCAGCAGCGTAGCTTCTGCTAGCGGCCAAGAGACCCAGTACTTC. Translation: CASSVASASGQETQYF.

The CDR3 sequence: CASSLTSGGSTDTQYF. CDR3 DNA: TGTGCCAGCAGCTTAACTAGCGGGGGGAGCACAGATACGCAGTATTTT. V gene TRBV7-3 combines with J gene TRBJ2-3, with TRBD2 identical over 10 bases. The V segment lost 0 bases and the J segment 0 bases; nucleotides outside the gene matches: 0. Germline CDR1 SGHTA, CDR2 FQGTGA. This CDR3 spans 16 amino acids.